The 22 T cell receptor beta chains below were found in one sample sequenced in a study of blood T cell repertoires in COVID-19. Sequencing used immunoSEQ multiplex PCR; TCRdb keeps in-frame clones, though not all of them. The sample has about 150,000 clones; about 83% are singletons. Material for sequencing was peripheral blood. These receptors were obtained from a man aged 25-45 years with COVID-19, enrolled during active disease.

This clone has just one count. This specimen includes other DNA sequences encoding the same CDR3. This sequence joins TRBV9 and TRBJ2-3, with D possibly TRBD2 on 5 matching bases. The CDR3 spans 13 residues. Germline V gene data show CDR1 as SGDLS and CDR2 as YYNGEE. Between the trimmed V and J ends, which lost 0 bases and 5 bases, there was a span of 7 bases. DNA of the CDR3: TGTGCCAGCAGCGTAGTCGGGGAAGATACGCAGTATTTT. Encoded protein: CASSVVGEDTQYF.

The V and J genes are TRBV6-5 and TRBJ1-1; 7 nucleotides line up with TRBD1. In germline, CDR1 is MNHEY, CDR2 SVGAGI. The CDR3 has 14 amino acids. With 5 bases clipped from V and 1 base from J, the junction kept 4 bases outside the gene matches. The chain's CDR3 is CASSRRDRNTEAFF. CDR3 coding DNA: TGTGCCAGCAGTCGCCGGGACAGGAACACTGAAGCTTTCTTT.

The CDR3 nucleotides are TGTGCCAGCACGCGACATGCAGATACGCAGTATTTT. It is translated as CASTRHADTQYF. This chain joins TRBV2 and TRBJ2-3; D is unclear. The CDR3 is made up of 12 amino acids. Germline CDR1 reads SNHLY; CDR2 reads FYNNEI. V lost 7 bases and J lost 4, with 9 bases in between.

The CDR3 DNA follows: TGTGCCAGCAGCTACACAGACAATGAGCAGTTCTTC. This translates into CASSYTDNEQFF. The chain links TRBV7-2 to TRBJ2-1; the D is unclear. Per the germline V gene, CDR1 is SGHTA and CDR2 is FQGNSA. The CDR3 contains 12 residues. Trimming stripped 4 bases from V and 5 bases from J, with 6 bases between.

The chain uses TRBV5-6 and TRBJ2-7, with TRBD2 identical over 13 bases. With V trimmed by 7 bases and J by 6 bases, 4 bases remained unmatched. CDR3 size: 13 residues. CDR1 and CDR2 (germline): SGHDT, YYEEEE. CDR3 DNA sequence: TGTGCCAGCGCGGGACTAGCGGGATCCGAGCAGTACTTC. Translating it yields CASAGLAGSEQYF.

The chain carries TRBV18 and TRBJ1-1; the D gene is possibly TRBD1 (5 bases). The V end was cut by 6 bases, the J end by 1 base, with 9 bases between. Germline lookup yields CDR1 KGHSH and CDR2 LQKENI. CDR3 length equals 13 residues. The DNA of the CDR3 is TGTGCCAGCTCTTGGGGGGAGAACACTGAAGCTTTCTTT. Its protein is CASSWGENTEAFF.

The chain has TRBV5-1 and TRBJ2-4, with a weak D call TRBD2 (5 bases). The CDR3 runs to 17 residues. The ends were cut back, 0 bases at V and 8 bases at J, with 21 bases in the middle. The germline V gene encodes CDR1 SGHRS and CDR2 YFSETQ. This CDR3 reads CASSLAFSGALGYIQYF. CDR3 nucleotide sequence: TGCGCCAGCAGCTTGGCCTTCAGCGGCGCCTTGGGGTACATTCAGTACTTC.

The rearrangement joins TRBV5-5 to TRBJ1-1; 10 nucleotides line up with TRBD1. CDR1 is SGHKS, CDR2 YYEKEE, per germline (reference sequence). V trimming: 4 bases; J trimming: 3 bases; junction bases outside the gene matches: 6. This CDR3 comprises 15 residues. Here the CDR3 reads CASSLGQGIDTEAFF. In DNA, the CDR3 is TGTGCCAGCAGCCTGGGACAGGGGATCGACACTGAAGCTTTCTTT.

V and J are TRBV28 and TRBJ1-3; maybe TRBD1 (6 bases). V dropped 7 bases and J dropped 7 bases, with 17 bases sitting between them. The CDR3 is 14 residues long. CDR1 is MDHEN, CDR2 SYDVKM, per germline. CDR3 coding DNA: TGTGCCAGCAAAGGACGGGACACTCGTAACACCATATATTTT. It codes for CASKGRDTRNTIYF. Complete variable domain (other parts from reference TRBV28 and TRBJ1-3): DVKVTQSSRYLVKRTGEKVFLECVQDMDHENMFWYRQDPGLGLRLIYFSYDVKMKEKGDIPEGYSVSREKKERFSLILESASTNQTSMYLCASKGRDTRNTIYFGEGSWLTVV.

This clone was seen only a few times. The chain recombines TRBV19 with TRBJ1-5; D gene ambiguous. Germline CDR1 and CDR2: LNHDA and SQIVND (reference sequence). This CDR3 comprises 14 residues. The V end lost 6 bases, the J end lost 7 bases, and 16 bases lay between the germline ends. CDR3 bases: TGTGCCAGTAGATCTGGCCATACTACACAGCCCCAGCATTTT. Protein: CASRSGHTTQPQHF.

The chain recombines TRBV7-8 with TRBJ1-2; D call uncertain. Trimming stripped 5 bases from V and 7 bases from J, with 17 bases between. Looked up from germline, CDR1 is SGHVS and CDR2 is FQNEAQ. CDR3 length: 14 residues. The CDR3 DNA follows: TGTGCCAGCAGCCTAACCGAGCAGGCAGCTGGCTACACCTTC. Its translation is CASSLTEQAAGYTF.

This rearrangement joins TRBV30 to TRBJ1-5; the D is unclear. The CDR3 is made up of 13 amino acids. Between the trimmed V and J ends, which lost 0 bases and 5 bases, there was a span of 8 bases. Germline CDR1 GTSNPN, CDR2 SVGIG (reference sequence). The CDR3 here is CAWSVREHQPQHF. The DNA for the CDR3 is TGTGCCTGGAGTGTACGGGAGCATCAGCCCCAGCATTTT.

This chain joins TRBV7-9 and TRBJ2-3; TRBD2 matches 14 bases. V shed 5 bases, J shed 5 bases, and the junction held 6 bases outside the gene matches. This CDR3 has 16 residues. CDR1 is SEHNR and CDR2 is FQNEAQ in the germline V gene (reference sequence). CDR3 DNA sequence: TGTGCCAGCAGCACGGGACTAGCGGGAGATGGAGATACGCAGTATTTT. Amino acids: CASSTGLAGDGDTQYF.

The chain links TRBV28 to TRBJ1-2; D is undetermined. Germline V gene sequence: CDR1 MDHEN, CDR2 SYDVKM. This CDR3 is 14 amino acids long. Trimming pared 4 bases from V and 4 bases from J, leaving 13 bases between. DNA for the CDR3: TGTGCCAGCAGTTCCCTTAGTATTTCCTATGGCTACACCTTC. It translates to CASSSLSISYGYTF.

This clone was observed a handful of times. This rearrangement joins TRBV7-9 to TRBJ2-2; 10 bases match TRBD1. The CDR3 sequence is 15 residues long. Germline CDR1 and CDR2: SEHNR and FQNEAQ (reference sequence). V lost 3 bases to trimming and J lost 5 bases; unmatched junction nucleotides: 3. The CDR3 reads CASSFGTGVTGELFF. CDR3 in DNA: TGTGCCAGCAGCTTCGGGACAGGGGTAACCGGGGAGCTGTTTTTT.

This rearrangement joins TRBV4-2 to TRBJ2-7; no reliable D call. The germline V gene encodes CDR1 LGHNA and CDR2 YNFKEQ. V shed 2 bases and J shed 4 bases, with 9 bases lying between them. There are 13 residues in the CDR3. The CDR3, as DNA: TGTGCCAGCAGCCAACTAGATCCGTACGAGCAGTACTTC. Translating it yields CASSQLDPYEQYF.

The rearrangement joins TRBV15 to TRBJ1-1; no firm D call. Trimming shortened V by 0 bases and J by 1 base, and 9 bases separated the two germline ends. The CDR3 contains 15 residues. The germline gives CDR1 LNHNV, CDR2 YYDKDF (reference sequence). For the CDR3, the DNA is TGTGCCACCAGCAGAGATCGGTACCGGAACACTGAAGCTTTCTTT. Encoded protein: CATSRDRYRNTEAFF. Complete variable domain (other parts from reference TRBV15 and TRBJ1-1): DAMVIQNPRYQVTQFGKPVTLSCSQTLNHNVMYWYQQKSSQAPKLLFHYYDKDFNNEADTPDNFQSRRPNTSFCFLDIRSPGLGDTAMYLCATSRDRYRNTEAFFGQGTRLTVV.

The chain links TRBV11-2 to TRBJ2-5; 13 bases agree with TRBD2. The CDR3 runs to 16 residues. V lost 5 bases to trimming and J lost 3 bases; unmatched junction nucleotides: 6. The germline CDR1 and CDR2 sequences are SGHAT and FQNNGV. The CDR3 loop is CASSGGTSGIEETQYF. CDR3 nucleotides: TGTGCCAGCAGCGGAGGGACTAGCGGGATCGAAGAGACCCAGTACTTC.

The table lists this clone with a count of one. The rearrangement joins TRBV6-5 to TRBJ1-1; TRBD1 agrees at 10 bases. J gave up 1 base and V 8 bases, and 7 bases lay outside the gene matches. The V gene's germline CDR1 is MNHEY and CDR2 SVGAGI. The CDR3 consists of 15 residues. CDR3 loop: CASGDRGRENTEAFF. CDR3 nucleotides: TGTGCCAGCGGAGACAGGGGGCGGGAGAACACTGAAGCTTTCTTT.

This clone has only one observation. The V gene is TRBV6-5, the J gene TRBJ1-2, with D maybe TRBD1 (5 bases). CDR3 length: 11 residues. V gave up 9 bases and J gave up 5 bases, with 10 bases separating them. Germline CDR1 reads MNHEY; CDR2 reads SVGAGI. CDR3 DNA sequence: TGTGCCAGTACCAAGGGGTATGGCTACACCTTC. Amino acid sequence: CASTKGYGYTF.

The chain is built from TRBV29-1 and TRBJ2-3; D possibly corresponds to TRBD2 (6 bases). Germline CDR1 is SQVTM and CDR2 is ANQGSEA. V was shortened by 2 bases and J by 0 bases, with 12 bases between the two germline ends. CDR3 length equals 15 residues. CDR3 protein: CSVEFAGRSTDTQYF. In nucleotides, the CDR3 is TGCAGCGTTGAATTCGCGGGACGGAGCACAGATACGCAGTATTTT.

The chain combines TRBV2 with TRBJ1-4, with 7 bases that match TRBD1. Germline CDR1 SNHLY, CDR2 FYNNEI. The CDR3 is 13 amino acids. V shed 6 bases, J shed 8 bases, and the junction held 6 bases outside the gene matches. The CDR3 region has the DNA TGTGCCAGCAGGGCCGGGACAGCCGAAAAACTGTTTTTT. It is translated as CASRAGTAEKLFF.